The present TCR beta chain was sequenced within a study of T-cell reconstitution after alpha-beta-depleted transplantation in children. Study outcomes and limitations: Where some patients showed high TCRbeta diversity at day 60, it came from recipient T cells and thymic progenitors that had survived. Expanded clones from the graft, numbering several hundred, reportedly supplied alpha-beta T cells about two months after transplant.

A library of TCRbeta sequences, prepared with unique molecular identifiers, was generated. Each CDR3 protein is one row after TCRdb ran MiXCR on the PCR reads. The sample records approximately 9,000 distinct CDR3 sequences, over 11% being singletons. In this sample, this clonotype turned up many times. Its specificity is not known. The specimen comprised PBMCs, mostly from graft donor cells, sampled 60 days after TCRalphabeta/CD19-depleted stem cell transplant. The clonotype was recovered from a male patient aged 10-17 years who had a stem cell transplant for acute lymphoblastic leukemia, so the T cells may come from the graft donor.

The CDR3 region has the DNA TGTGCCAGTAGGCCAAAGGGAAGAGGCTACACCTTC. Residues: CASRPKGRGYTF. The chain couples TRBV19 to TRBJ1-2; D uncertain. The CDR3 runs 12 residues. Trimming removed 6 bases at V and 8 bases at J, with 13 bases between. Germline CDR1 LNHDA, CDR2 SQIVND (reference sequence).